This passage covers 12 T cell receptor beta chains from one sample sequenced in a study of blood T cell repertoires in COVID-19. Repertoires were generated with immunoSEQ multiplex PCR, while TCRdb's copy carries only in-frame clones and drops some. The sample holds roughly 310,000 clones, 85% to 90% seen once. Material for sequencing was peripheral blood. These receptors were obtained from a woman between 25 and 40 years old with COVID-19, enrolled during active disease.

The chain has TRBV7-6 and TRBJ1-1, with no clear D. There are 13 residues in the CDR3. Per the germline V gene, CDR1 is SGHVS and CDR2 is FNYEAQ. Trimming cost V 5 bases and J 4 bases, with 11 bases left between them. The CDR3: CASSGGRSTEAFF. The CDR3 nucleotides are TGTGCCAGCAGCGGAGGGAGGAGCACTGAAGCTTTCTTT.

This clone was found a few times. The V and J genes are TRBV27 and TRBJ1-1; the D is unclear. V was shortened by 2 bases and J by 5 bases, with 15 bases between the two germline ends. The CDR3 spans 15 residues. The germline CDR1 and CDR2 sequences are MNHEY and SMNVEV (reference sequence). The CDR3 loop is CASSLAQVPKTEAFF. The CDR3 DNA reads as TGTGCCAGCAGTTTAGCTCAGGTTCCGAAGACTGAAGCTTTCTTT.

V usage is TRBV12-1 and J usage is TRBJ2-7; the DNA was not compared with TRBD2, the D call given in the table. TRBV12-1 is shown as a pseudogene. CDR3 size: 12 residues. The CDR3 loop is CAGGQYSYEQYF. CDR3 nucleotides: TGTGCCGGAGGGCAGTATTCCTACGAGCAGTACTTC.

The chain links TRBV10-3 to TRBJ1-2; TRBD1 might be the D (5 bases). CDR1 is ENHRY, CDR2 SYGVKD, per germline. The CDR3 covers 13 residues. V was cut by 0 bases and J by 7 bases, with 9 bases left in between. The CDR3 here is CAISESGRAGYTF. The CDR3 nucleotides read TGTGCCATCAGTGAGTCGGGCAGGGCTGGCTACACCTTC.

This clone came up once. The rearrangement uses TRBV15 and TRBJ1-4, with D unclear. Trimming took off 2 bases at V and 7 bases at J, with 11 bases between the two ends. The germline CDR1 and CDR2 sequences are LNHNV and YYDKDF (reference sequence). The CDR3 is 14 residues long. In DNA, the CDR3 is TGTGCCACCAGCAGAAGCCTGCCCGGTGAAAAACTGTTTTTT. It codes for CATSRSLPGEKLFF.

The chain has TRBV11-2 and TRBJ1-2, with 8 bases aligning to TRBD1. This CDR3 is built from 16 residues. The germline gives CDR1 SGHAT, CDR2 FQNNGV. V dropped 0 bases and J dropped 7; count of bases not matched to a gene: 10. CDR3 amino acids: CASSLESGTGTGGYTF. The CDR3, as DNA: TGTGCCAGCAGCTTAGAATCCGGGACAGGTACCGGTGGCTACACCTTC. Complete variable domain (other parts from reference TRBV11-2 and TRBJ1-2): EAGVAQSPRYKIIEKRQSVAFWCNPISGHATLYWYQQILGQGPKLLIQFQNNGVVDDSQLPKDRFSAERLKGVDSTLKIQPAKLEDSAVYLCASSLESGTGTGGYTFGSGTRLTVV.

In DNA form, the CDR3 reads TGTGCCAGCAGTGAAGGGGAGGGCGGACTCTATGGCTACACCTTC. Amino acids: CASSEGEGGLYGYTF. The chain joins TRBV6-1 to TRBJ1-2; D remains ambiguous. CDR1 and CDR2 from the germline V gene are MNHNS and SASEGT. Trimming left V 1 base short and J 4 bases short, with 13 bases between. The CDR3 extends over 15 amino acids.

This clone was detected only once. The chain joins TRBV11-2 to TRBJ1-1; TRBD1 matches 8 bases. This CDR3 contains 17 residues. V shed 5 bases, J shed 5 bases, and the junction held 16 bases outside the gene matches. CDR1 is SGHAT and CDR2 is FQNNGV in the germline V gene. The CDR3 bases are TGTGCCAGCAGCACCATACGGAGACAGGGGAGGGGGACTGAAGCTTTCTTT. Residues: CASSTIRRQGRGTEAFF.

Here the CDR3 DNA reads TGTGCCAGCAGCCTACAGGGCATGAACACTGAAGCTTTCTTT. It encodes CASSLQGMNTEAFF. J is TRBJ1-1 and V is TRBV11-1; D might be TRBD1 (6 bases). Between the trimmed V and J ends, which lost 5 bases and 0 bases, there was a span of 10 bases. The CDR3 sequence is 14 residues long. CDR1 is SGHAT and CDR2 is FQDESV in the germline V gene (reference sequence).

The J gene is TRBJ2-7, the V gene TRBV6-5; 7 bases agree with TRBD1. Germline V gene sequence: CDR1 MNHEY, CDR2 SVGAGI. After removal of 2 bases from V and 2 bases from J, the junction contained 3 bases not matched to a gene. CDR3 length: 14 residues. The CDR3 region is CASSYGQDPYEQYF. CDR3 coding DNA: TGTGCCAGCAGTTACGGACAGGACCCCTACGAGCAGTACTTC.

The J gene is TRBJ2-1, the V gene TRBV7-9; tentatively, D is TRBD1 (5 bases). The CDR3 totals 15 residues. Germline V gene data show CDR1 as SEHNR and CDR2 as FQNEAQ (reference sequence). The ends were cut back, 2 bases at V and 2 bases at J, with 10 bases in the middle. This chain's CDR3 is CASSLPRATYNEQFF. For the CDR3, the DNA is TGTGCCAGCAGCTTACCCAGGGCCACCTACAATGAGCAGTTCTTC.

The chain links TRBV28 to TRBJ1-1; D is unclear. Per germline, CDR1 MDHEN and CDR2 SYDVKM. The germline V and J ends were trimmed by 8 bases and 3 bases, with 7 bases remaining between them. The CDR3 has 11 amino acids. The CDR3 DNA follows: TGTGCCAGCCTCGGGTACACTGAAGCTTTCTTT. Residues: CASLGYTEAFF.